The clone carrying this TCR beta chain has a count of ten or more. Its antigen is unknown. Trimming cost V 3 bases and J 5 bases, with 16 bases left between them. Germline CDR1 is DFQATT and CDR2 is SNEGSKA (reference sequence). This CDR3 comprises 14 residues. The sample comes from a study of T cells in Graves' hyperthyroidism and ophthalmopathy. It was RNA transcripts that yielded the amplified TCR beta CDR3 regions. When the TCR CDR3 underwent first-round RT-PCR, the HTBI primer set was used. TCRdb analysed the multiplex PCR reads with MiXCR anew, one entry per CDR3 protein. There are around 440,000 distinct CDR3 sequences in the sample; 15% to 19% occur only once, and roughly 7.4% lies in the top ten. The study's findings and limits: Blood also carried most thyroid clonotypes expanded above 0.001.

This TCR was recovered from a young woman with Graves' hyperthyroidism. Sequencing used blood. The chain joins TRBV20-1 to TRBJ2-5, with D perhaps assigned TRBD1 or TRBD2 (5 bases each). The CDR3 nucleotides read TGCAGTGCTAGCCAGGGACGTCCAGGGGAGACCCAGTACTTC. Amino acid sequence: CSASQGRPGETQYF.